This T cell receptor (beta chain) comes out of a study of blood T cell repertoires in COVID-19. Background on the study: Specimens from acute and convalescent COVID-19 originated in the United States, Italy and Spain. From T cells, B-cell-depleted T cells, or PBMCs came the material, which was cDNA or gDNA.

V was clipped by 4 bases and J by 11 bases, with 14 bases between them. This CDR3 is 11 amino acids long. Germline V gene data show CDR1 as DFQATT and CDR2 as SNEGSKA (reference sequence). Authors' data handling: Reference gene primer amplification yielded estimated nucleated cell counts. Using immunoSEQ multiplex PCR, the repertoire was profiled, and TCRdb retains in-frame clones only, with some absent. The V and J calls and the clone size are those of that table, but D and trimming were determined from the DNA. The repertoire holds some 150,000 clones, with approximately 90% as singletons. This sequence was found in a woman between 70 and 85 years old with acute or convalescent COVID-19. Source material: peripheral blood. The chain couples TRBV20-1 to TRBJ1-1; D perhaps matches TRBD1 (6 bases). The CDR3 is CSAIPYRDAFF. DNA for the CDR3: TGCAGTGCTATCCCCTACAGGGATGCTTTCTTT.